This TCR beta chain was recovered during a study of T cells after yellow fever vaccination (dated by TCRdb to between 2018 and 2021). Broadly, across the study: The SMART-Seq v4 Ultra Low Input RNA kit was used to prepare libraries from fractions with low cell numbers. To track T-cell clones before and after primary and booster YFV17D yellow fever vaccination, bulk TCR alpha and beta repertoires were sequenced longitudinally. Two healthy male donors made up the cohort, one aged 18 to 30 years and the other aged 30 to 40 years. Blood samples were taken at several timepoints before and after primary and secondary immunization, and bulk PBMC replicates and cell subsets were isolated.

This sample's treatment or condition label indicates: live attenuated yellow fever vaccine strain. Two biological replicates of bulk PBMCs were collected at each blood-draw timepoint. A standard Ficoll-Paque protocol was used to isolate PBMCs from peripheral blood. TriZol was used to extract RNA from bulk PBMCs, CD4 and CD8 fractions, and dextramer-positive and dextramer-negative fractions. Sequencing was performed on an Illumina NovaSeq 6000. Synthesis of TCR cDNA relied on 5'RACE template switching, a step that introduced a universal primer site along with unique molecular identifiers. Priming of cDNA synthesis was performed from both the TCR alpha and TCR beta constant segments. Library amplification involved two PCR steps, and the second step added sample barcodes and sequencing adapters. Sequencing of libraries was performed on Illumina HiSeq 2500 (2x100 bp) or NovaSeq (2x150 bp). In the paper's pipeline: MIGEC was used to demultiplex reads and collapse the reads into UMI consensus sequences, and MiXCR was used for V(D)J alignment. Vaccine-responding clonotypes were defined with edgeR using replicate PBMC samples, requiring FDR below 0.01 and a log2 fold change above 5 up to day 15. Each bulk clonotype was labeled CD4 or CD8 based on which sequenced repertoire, CD4 or CD8, contained the clonotype at higher abundance. TCRdb cleaned the public reads at Q25 with fastp, built clones with MiXCR and kept in-frame beta chains. All rows with the same CDR3 protein become a single entry with the most common DNA and genes. In this record, the V and J calls reflect TCRdb's handling and not the investigators' own analysis. The sample table shows approximately 240,000 distinct CDR3 sequences, and about 3.5% are seen once. The ten top clones hold about a fifth of the sample.

This clonotype was detected many times. The antigen this receptor binds is unknown. Base qualities are missing; no much larger clone stands one base away. Overall results and qualifications from the work: Because the study included only two donors, the extent to which the findings can be generalized is limited. The secondary T-cell response was weaker than the primary response but faster, peaking on day 5 instead of day 15. A small share of clonotypes occurred in both CD4 and CD8 compartments, likely arising from convergent recombination. Most clones expanded after primary vaccination were re-detected after the booster (about 96% of CD4 and roughly 85% of CD8), suggesting broad memory maintenance. FACS-sorted repertoires could contain abundant contaminating clonotypes from the bulk population, so computational filtering was required.

This clonotype was obtained from a man between 18 and 29 years old who received the YFV17D yellow fever vaccine. The sample consisted of PBMCs, taken 15 days after the yellow fever booster vaccination.

CDR3 sequence: CASSLGRVHTDTQYF. The DNA sequence is as follows: TGCGCCAGCAGCTTGGGGCGGGTTCACACAGATACGCAGTATTTT. The chain is assembled from TRBV5-1 and TRBJ2-3, with TRBD2 perhaps the D gene, on 5 matching bases. There are 15 amino acids in the CDR3, from cysteine to phenylalanine inclusive. Only CDR3 DNA is held: 45 bases, read in frame from base 1. Deletion took 0 bases off V and 2 bases off J, with a span of 10 bases between the germline ends. According to the germline V gene, CDR1 reads SGHRS and CDR2 reads YFSETQ. With the rest looked up from the reference TRBV5-1 and TRBJ2-3 genes rather than sequenced, the full variable domain is KAGVTQTPRYLIKTRGQQVTLSCSPISGHRSVSWYQQTPGQGLQFLFEYFSETQRNKGNFPGRFSGRQFSNSRSEMNVSTLELGDSALYLCASSLGRVHTDTQYFGPGTRLTVL.